Below are 5 T cell receptor beta chains sequenced from a single sample in a study of T cell responses to AZD1222 COVID-19 vaccine. Assay: immunoSEQ multiplex PCR; the TCRdb copy retains only in-frame clones and omits some. The sample shows about 120,000 clones, roughly nine tenths of them seen only once. Specimen: peripheral blood, collected 28 days after the second AZD1222 dose. These receptors originate from an adult who received the AZD1222 COVID-19 vaccine.

V is TRBV28 and J is TRBJ1-2; D unclear. Germline V CDR1 and CDR2: MDHEN, SYDVKM. V lost 3 bases, J lost 5 bases, and 7 bases lay in between. The CDR3 contains 12 residues. Here the CDR3 reads CASSFWRYGYTF. In nucleotides, the CDR3 is TGTGCCAGCAGTTTCTGGAGATATGGCTACACCTTC.

V usage is TRBV11-2 and J usage is TRBJ1-1, with D perhaps matching TRBD1 (6 bases). Germline V gene lookup returns CDR1 SGHAT and CDR2 FQNNGV. The CDR3 consists of 16 residues. Trimming took 5 bases from V and 0 from J, leaving 16 bases between them. The CDR3 coding sequence is TGTGCCAGCAGCCCACAGGGAGGTCGGATGAACACTGAAGCTTTCTTT. This sequence encodes CASSPQGGRMNTEAFF.

The V call is TRBV9, the J call TRBJ2-3; D might be TRBD2 (6 bases). Germline CDR1 is SGDLS and CDR2 is YYNGEE. There are 17 residues in the CDR3. V was shortened by 0 bases and J by 2 bases, with 16 bases between the two germline ends. In DNA form, the CDR3 reads TGTGCCAGCAGCGTAGGACATACGGGGGAGGTCACAGATACGCAGTATTTT. Encoded protein: CASSVGHTGEVTDTQYF.

The chain employs TRBV28 and TRBJ1-2; D might be TRBD1 (6 bases). CDR1 and CDR2 (germline): MDHEN, SYDVKM. Trimming shortened V by 3 bases and J by 8 bases, and 16 bases separated the two germline ends. The CDR3 loop spans 14 amino acids. Written as DNA, the CDR3 is TGTGCCAGCAGTTTGGCCGGCCAGGGGCGCGGCTACACCTTC. Translation gives CASSLAGQGRGYTF.

The table lists this clone with a count of one. J is TRBJ2-7 and V is TRBV6-2 or TRBV6-3, with 12 bases matching TRBD1. The CDR3 sequence is 17 residues long. Germline V CDR1 and CDR2: MNHEY, SVGEGT. The J segment lost 6 bases and the V segment lost 7 bases, leaving 16 bases of the junction unmatched. Here the CDR3 DNA reads TGTGCCAGCACCCCCCAACCGGCCGGGACAGGGGGCCGCGAGCAGTACTTC. Protein: CASTPQPAGTGGREQYF.